Below are 21 T cell receptor beta chains sequenced from a single sample in a study of radiotherapy plus CTLA-4 blockade in lung cancer. The repertoire was sequenced with immunoSEQ multiplex PCR; TCRdb's copy has only in-frame clones and lacks some. The sample contains some 50,000 clones, 84% of which appear only once. The specimen was peripheral blood, collected from a patient treated with radiotherapy plus ipilimumab. Every receptor here comes from a human donor with non-small cell lung cancer whose response to radiotherapy plus ipilimumab could not be evaluated.

This clone was detected only once. The rearrangement joins TRBV30 to TRBJ2-3, with 7 positions matching TRBD1. CDR1 and CDR2 (germline): GTSNPN, SVGIG (reference sequence). The CDR3 loop spans 14 amino acids. J gave up 3 bases and V 1 base, and 4 bases lay outside the gene matches. The CDR3 DNA reads as TGTGCCTGGAGTGCGGGACAGACAACAGATACGCAGTATTTT. This sequence encodes CAWSAGQTTDTQYF. The whole variable domain, remainder taken from reference TRBV30 and TRBJ2-3, is SQTIHQWPATLVQPVGSPLSLECTVEGTSNPNLYWYRQAAGRGLQLLFYSVGIGQISSEVPQNLSASRPQDRQFILSSKKLLLSDSGFYLCAWSAGQTTDTQYFGPGTRLTVL.

The chain uses TRBV5-1 and TRBJ2-1; TRBD1 is a possible D gene (6 bases). CDR3 length equals 14 residues. The ends were cut back, 0 bases at V and 3 bases at J, with 7 bases in the middle. The germline V gene encodes CDR1 SGHRS and CDR2 YFSETQ. CDR3 sequence reads: CASSLEQGYNEQFF. The CDR3 coding sequence is TGCGCCAGCAGCTTGGAACAGGGCTACAATGAGCAGTTCTTC.

This rearrangement joins TRBV6-1 to TRBJ1-5; TRBD1 matches at 7 bases. Germline assignment: CDR1 MNHNS and CDR2 SASEGT. The CDR3 extends over 15 amino acids. V was clipped by 6 bases and J by 6 bases; unmatched bases: 11. The CDR3 nucleotides read TGTGCCAGCAGCAGAGACAGGGCTACGATTCAGCCCCAGCATTTT. Amino acids: CASSRDRATIQPQHF.

This clone was detected only once. The chain combines TRBV12-5 with TRBJ1-2; 9 positions match TRBD1. The V gene end was trimmed by 1 base and the J gene end by 4 bases; junction bases not matched to a gene: 7. There are 16 residues in the CDR3. CDR1 and CDR2 from the germline V gene are LGHNT and FRNRAP. The CDR3 is CASGLEYTGQGYGYTF. The CDR3 coding sequence is TGTGCTAGTGGTTTGGAGTATACGGGACAGGGCTATGGCTACACCTTC.

J is TRBJ2-1 and V is TRBV5-4, with 8 bases that match TRBD1. CDR1 and CDR2 from the germline V gene are SGHNT and YYREEE (reference sequence). V gave up 1 base and J gave up 10 bases; unmatched junction bases: 13. There are 16 residues in the CDR3. The CDR3 DNA is TGTGCCAGCAGCTTGTGGGAAACTAAAAGGACAGGGGAGCAGTTCTTC. This sequence encodes CASSLWETKRTGEQFF.

The chain joins TRBV5-1 to TRBJ1-4; no clear D gene. The CDR3 spans 16 residues. The germline gives CDR1 SGHRS, CDR2 YFSETQ. Trimming pared 4 bases from V and 5 bases from J, leaving 18 bases between. The CDR3 coding sequence is TGCGCCAGCAGCCCTCAACAGCCTACGAAGAATGAAAAACTGTTTTTT. Residues: CASSPQQPTKNEKLFF.

The chain joins TRBV6-5 to TRBJ2-5, with 8 bases lining up with TRBD1. The DNA end is more similar to TRBJ2-7, so the J call may be wrong. The CDR3 contains 15 residues. Germline loops: CDR1 MNHEY, CDR2 SVGAGI. This CDR3 reads CASSYGQGPRYEQYF. The DNA for the CDR3 is TGTGCCAGCAGTTACGGACAGGGCCCTAGGTACGAGCAGTACTTC.

The V gene is TRBV2, the J gene TRBJ2-5; weak D call: TRBD1 (6 bases). The J call is in doubt because the DNA end fits TRBJ2-7 better. The germline gives CDR1 SNHLY, CDR2 FYNNEI. The CDR3 loop spans 12 amino acids. In DNA form, the CDR3 reads TGTGCCAGCAGGGCAGGGGTCAACGAGCAGTACTTC. This codes for CASRAGVNEQYF.

This chain connects TRBV6-1 to TRBJ2-6, with TRBD1 as a possible D gene (6 bases). There are 17 residues in the CDR3. Deletions cut 2 bases from V and 4 bases from J, with 15 bases between. Germline CDR1 reads MNHNS; CDR2 reads SASEGT. The CDR3 loop reads CASSENREGRGANVLTF. The DNA of the CDR3 is TGTGCCAGCAGTGAAAACAGGGAAGGGAGAGGGGCCAACGTCCTGACTTTC.

The chain employs TRBV4-2 and TRBJ1-2, with 8 bases matching TRBD1. CDR1 and CDR2 (germline): LGHNA, YNFKEQ. V lost 1 base and J lost 4; bases outside the gene matches: 8. CDR3 length equals 16 residues. The CDR3 nucleotides read TGTGCCAGCAGCCAAGGACCAGGGGGCGAAACCTATGGCTACACCTTC. It yields the protein CASSQGPGGETYGYTF.

The rearrangement links TRBV11-2 to TRBJ2-7, with TRBD2 matching over 11 bases. The trim removed 1 base at V and 4 bases at J, leaving 0 bases unmatched. This CDR3 spans 14 amino acids. Looked up from germline, CDR1 is SGHAT and CDR2 is FQNNGV. The DNA for the CDR3 is TGTGCCAGCAGCTTAGGACTAGCGGGATACGAGCAGTACTTC. This gives the protein CASSLGLAGYEQYF.

V usage is TRBV19 and J usage is TRBJ2-3; D gene uncertain. With 5 bases removed from V and 2 bases from J, the gap between germline ends came to 8 bases. The CDR3 has 13 residues. CDR1 and CDR2 (germline): LNHDA, SQIVND (reference sequence). The CDR3 is CASSLQNTDTQYF. The DNA of the CDR3 is TGTGCCAGTAGTCTCCAGAACACAGATACGCAGTATTTT.

V and J are TRBV6-1 and TRBJ1-2; D gene uncertain. Germline V lookup: CDR1 MNHNS, CDR2 SASEGT. The CDR3 has 15 residues. V was pared by 3 bases and J by 2 bases, with 13 bases between. The CDR3 bases are TGTGCCAGCAGTGACGTGGGAGTTAGGAACTATGGCTACACCTTC. It specifies CASSDVGVRNYGYTF.

The chain uses TRBV14 and TRBJ2-7; tentative D call: TRBD2 (5 bases). CDR3 length equals 13 residues. From germline, CDR1 is SGHDN and CDR2 FVKESK. Trimming shortened V by 2 bases and J by 3 bases, and 8 bases separated the two germline ends. The CDR3 loop is CASSQHGGYEQYF. The DNA of the CDR3 is TGTGCCAGCAGCCAACACGGAGGCTACGAGCAGTACTTC.

The V gene is TRBV6-6, the J gene TRBJ2-7; D unresolved. This CDR3 has 14 residues. V was cut by 1 base and J by 5 bases, with 12 bases left in between. CDR1 is MNHNY, CDR2 SVGAGI, per germline (reference sequence). The CDR3 bases are TGTGCCAGCAGTTACTTTGGCTCCAGTCACGAGCAGTACTTC. Protein sequence: CASSYFGSSHEQYF.

The rearrangement joins TRBV18 to TRBJ1-2, with D possibly TRBD1 on 6 matching bases. Trimming cost V 2 bases and J 0 bases, with 10 bases left between them. Germline loops: CDR1 KGHSH, CDR2 LQKENI. This CDR3 contains 15 residues. As DNA, the CDR3 is TGTGCCAGCTCACCAATTCGGGACACTAACTATGGCTACACCTTC. Protein product: CASSPIRDTNYGYTF.

The CDR3, as DNA: TGTGCCAGCAGTTTAAGTCGGCGCGGTCCCCAGCATTTT. Translation gives CASSLSRRGPQHF. The chain recombines TRBV27 with TRBJ1-5; D ambiguous. This CDR3 contains 13 residues. Germline V CDR1 and CDR2: MNHEY, SMNVEV (reference sequence). V was shortened by 2 bases and J by 10 bases, with 12 bases between the two germline ends.

The chain recombines TRBV28 with TRBJ2-2; 8 nucleotides match TRBD1. The CDR3 runs 15 residues. The trim removed 5 bases at V and 5 bases at J, leaving 7 bases unmatched. CDR1 and CDR2 (germline): MDHEN, SYDVKM. The CDR3 loop reads CASSGRQGKTGELFF. The CDR3 region has the DNA TGTGCCAGCAGTGGAAGACAGGGGAAAACCGGGGAGCTGTTTTTT.

This clone came up a few times. The chain recombines TRBV6-6 with TRBJ1-1; D perhaps matches TRBD1 (6 bases). Germline values: CDR1 MNHNY, CDR2 SVGAGI (reference sequence). This CDR3 region has 11 residues. V was clipped by 5 bases and J by 8 bases, with 9 bases between them. The CDR3 sequence: CASSRTGEAFF. CDR3 nucleotide sequence: TGTGCCAGCAGTCGCACAGGGGAAGCTTTCTTT.

V is TRBV25-1 and J is TRBJ2-2; D is perhaps TRBD2 (6 bases). V lost 1 base, J lost 3 bases, and 9 bases lay in between. The CDR3 has 15 residues. Germline V gives CDR1 MGHDK, CDR2 SYGVNS. CDR3 protein: CASSELGGDTGELFF. The CDR3 DNA reads TGTGCCAGCAGTGAATTAGGCGGGGACACCGGGGAGCTGTTTTTT.

The chain combines TRBV30 with TRBJ2-5, with D possibly TRBD2 on 6 matching bases. Trimming shortened V by 2 bases and J by 2 bases, and 24 bases separated the two germline ends. Germline V gene lookup returns CDR1 GTSNPN and CDR2 SVGIG (reference sequence). The CDR3 runs 18 residues. The CDR3 DNA is TGTGCCTGGAGTACCCCGTATCGACCCAGGGACTTACAAGAGACCCAGTACTTC. This codes for CAWSTPYRPRDLQETQYF.